The TCR beta chain described here comes from a study of radiation and T cells in renal cell carcinoma. Looking at the study overall: Nephrectomy followed 15 Gy stereotactic body radiation by 4 weeks.

Produced via immunoSEQ multiplex PCR; TCRdb's table is partial and in-frame only. The sample carries 100,000 to 150,000 clones, 81% recorded once. The length of the CDR3 is 16 residues. Unmatched junction bases numbered 8, after V lost 2 bases and J lost 2 bases. The germline CDR1 and CDR2 sequences are SGHRS and YFSETQ. Time point of the sample: blood 2 weeks post-SBRT. The sample's treatment: 15 Gy SBRT to primary tumor, nephrectomy 4 weeks later. Study-wide results and limits: From baseline, blood top tumor clonotypes peaked at 2 weeks post-radiation.

With regard to this clone: Antigen specificity is unknown.

Here the sequenced sample was blood, taken from a patient whose treatment included radiotherapy and nephrectomy. This chain joins TRBV5-1 and TRBJ2-5; 8 bases fit TRBD1. The source is a man aged 45-65 years with renal cell carcinoma. This CDR3 is CASSFYRTGNQETQYF. Here the CDR3 DNA reads TGCGCCAGCAGCTTCTATCGGACAGGGAATCAAGAGACCCAGTACTTC.